Each of the 9 T cell receptor beta chains below was sequenced from the same sample in a study of blood T cell repertoires in COVID-19. Measured with immunoSEQ multiplex PCR; TCRdb has only the in-frame clones, and not every one. In the table there are over 150,000 clones, 70% to 90% of which are singletons. Sequencing was carried out using peripheral blood. The receptor source for this set is a man aged 50 to 59 with COVID-19, enrolled during active disease.

CDR3 sequence (DNA): TGTGCCAGCAGTCCACAGGTGGCGGGGATCGGGGAGCAGTTCTTC. Protein: CASSPQVAGIGEQFF. This rearrangement joins TRBV28 to TRBJ2-1, with D possibly TRBD2 on 6 matching bases. V lost 5 bases to trimming and J lost 10 bases, with 21 bases between them. CDR1 is MDHEN, CDR2 SYDVKM, per germline. CDR3 size: 15 residues.

This clone has a single count. The rearrangement uses TRBV5-4 and TRBJ2-5, with a possible D match to TRBD1 (6 bases). The CDR3 has 14 amino acids. V was trimmed by 2 bases and J by 1 base, leaving 9 bases between them. Germline values: CDR1 SGHNT, CDR2 YYREEE (reference sequence). As DNA, the CDR3 is TGTGCCAGCAGCTTATCAGGGGTCCAAGAGACCCAGTACTTC. Encoded protein: CASSLSGVQETQYF.

This chain connects TRBV18 to TRBJ1-3, with D perhaps matching TRBD1 (5 bases). Trimming pared 6 bases from V and 2 bases from J, leaving 5 bases between. This CDR3 region has 12 residues. Per the germline V gene, CDR1 is KGHSH and CDR2 is LQKENI. CDR3: CASSGPGNTIYF. The CDR3 DNA reads TGTGCCAGCTCGGGGCCTGGAAACACCATATATTTT.

This rearrangement joins TRBV28 to TRBJ1-4; D is undetermined. The CDR3 covers 14 residues. CDR1 is MDHEN, CDR2 SYDVKM, per germline. Trimming took 3 bases from V and 3 from J, leaving 8 bases between them. The CDR3: CASSLWPSNEKLFF. The CDR3, as DNA: TGTGCCAGCAGTTTGTGGCCTTCTAATGAAAAACTGTTTTTT.

This rearrangement joins TRBV30 to TRBJ2-3, with D possibly being TRBD1 (5 bases). The CDR3 is 12 residues long. The V gene lost 0 bases and the J gene lost 10 bases, with 11 bases spanning the gap. Germline V gene sequence: CDR1 GTSNPN, CDR2 SVGIG (reference sequence). DNA for the CDR3: TGTGCCTGGAGTGTTCAAGGGGAAGCGCAGTATTTT. Residues: CAWSVQGEAQYF. Full variable domain (missing parts from reference TRBV30 and TRBJ2-3): SQTIHQWPATLVQPVGSPLSLECTVEGTSNPNLYWYRQAAGRGLQLLFYSVGIGQISSEVPQNLSASRPQDRQFILSSKKLLLSDSGFYLCAWSVQGEAQYFGPGTRLTVL.

This clone was observed a handful of times. The J gene is TRBJ2-7, the V gene TRBV20-1; TRBD2 matches 12 bases. This CDR3 has 15 residues. CDR1 is DFQATT, CDR2 SNEGSKA, per germline (reference sequence). V trimming: 3 bases; J trimming: 6 bases; junction bases outside the gene matches: 9. The CDR3 loop reads CSASLAGGYEGEQYF. The CDR3 nucleotides are TGCAGTGCTAGTCTAGCGGGAGGGTATGAGGGCGAGCAGTACTTC.

This chain joins TRBV5-1 and TRBJ1-5; D not resolved. The CDR3 runs to 15 residues. V lost 0 bases to trimming and J lost 3 bases, with 10 bases between them. Germline values: CDR1 SGHRS, CDR2 YFSETQ. For the CDR3, the DNA is TGCGCCAGCAGCTTGGCGGGGAGCCCCAATCAGCCCCAGCATTTT. It translates to CASSLAGSPNQPQHF.

The J gene is TRBJ2-7, the V gene TRBV25-1; 11 bases agree with TRBD1. V shed 2 bases, J shed 6 bases, and the junction held 9 bases outside the gene matches. The germline gives CDR1 MGHDK, CDR2 SYGVNS. CDR3 length equals 16 residues. CDR3: CASSETPGQGVGEQYF. The CDR3 DNA sequence: TGTGCCAGCAGTGAAACACCGGGACAGGGGGTGGGCGAGCAGTACTTC.

The chain recombines TRBV20-1 with TRBJ1-1; D may be TRBD1 (6 bases). Trimming took off 3 bases at V and 1 base at J, with 12 bases between the two ends. Germline CDR1 reads DFQATT; CDR2 reads SNEGSKA (reference sequence). The CDR3 runs 14 residues. The CDR3 is CSASARGRNTEAFF. CDR3 nucleotide sequence: TGCAGTGCTAGTGCTAGGGGGAGGAACACTGAAGCTTTCTTT.